These T cell receptor beta chains were read from a single sample in a study of T cell repertoires in cytomegalovirus infection. Which antigens these TCRs recognize remains unknown. TCRdb redid the calling of the reads with MiXCR, one entry per CDR3 protein. Counted here are about 570,000 distinct CDR3 sequences, 40% occurring once; the ten biggest clones make up 48%. Here the sequenced sample was cultured PBMCs, taken from culture after CMV antigen stimulation. The receptors shown here come from a human donor in good health (CMV status not recorded). Some clones in this sample may be carry-over from other donors' samples. The CDR3 runs from the conserved cysteine through the conserved F or W. A D gene is named only where the DNA matches it firmly. Clone size appears in some rows only: once, few, many, or a class for an expanded clone.

-,-,TRBJ2-7,TRBV6-2/TRBV6-3,TGTGCCAGCAGCTCCCCTATGACCCCGGTAGGAGGAAGGTACGAGCAGTACTTC,CASSSPMTPVGGRYEQYF
few,-,TRBJ2-4,TRBV7-8,TGTGCCAGCAGCTTAGGGCACCAAGGATCACTAGCCAAAAACATTCAGTACTTC,CASSLGHQGSLAKNIQYF
-,-,TRBJ2-2,TRBV7-2,TGTGCCAGCAGCTTAGGCGCACACCGGGAGCTGTTTTTT,CASSLGAHRELFF
-,TRBD1,TRBJ2-5,TRBV6-1,TGTGCCAGCAAAAAACAGGGGGCCGAAGAGACCCAGTACTTC,CASKKQGAEETQYF
once,TRBD1,TRBJ2-1,TRBV5-6,TGTGCCAGCAGCTTAAGGAGAGGACAGGGGGCGTACAATGAGCAGTTCTTC,CASSLRRGQGAYNEQFF
-,-,TRBJ2-1,TRBV7-2,TGTGCCAGCAGCTTAGTGGCCAGGCAGGGGCAGTTCTTC,CASSLVARQGQFF
-,TRBD2,TRBJ2-1,TRBV3-1,TGTGCCAGCAGCCAAGATGTTAGACTAGCGGGGGGATCTTATCGTCACAATGAGCAGTTCTTC,CASSQDVRLAGGSYRHNEQFF
few,TRBD1,TRBJ2-7,TRBV27,TGTGCCAGCGGTCCGACAGGGCACTCCTACGAGCAGTACTTC,CASGPTGHSYEQYF
-,TRBD1,TRBJ1-4,TRBV7-9,TGTGCCAGCAGCTCTCCAGGGGGGGCTGAAAAACTGTTTTTT,CASSSPGGAEKLFF
-,-,TRBJ1-2,TRBV6-2/TRBV6-3,TGTGCCAGCAGTTACTCGAAGAGTCAGGGAAACTATGGCTACACCTTC,CASSYSKSQGNYGYTF
many,TRBD2,TRBJ2-3,TRBV7-2,TGTGCCAGCAGCTTAGCGCTAGCGGGAGATACGCAGTATTTT,CASSLALAGDTQYF
-,-,TRBJ2-5,TRBV18,TGTGCCAGCTCACCTTGGGCCACACAAGAGACCCAGTACTTC,CASSPWATQETQYF
few,-,TRBJ1-5,TRBV7-8,TGTGCCAGCAGCTTGGACCGGACGTCGACCCAGCATTTT,CASSLDRTSTQHF
few,-,TRBJ1-1,TRBV7-2,TGTGCCAGCACCGCCGGGACCCAGGTCACTGAAGCTTTCTTT,CASTAGTQVTEAFF
few,-,TRBJ1-1,TRBV6-5,TGTGCCAGCGGACGGGGCGGTGAAGCTTTCTTT,CASGRGGEAFF
-,-,TRBJ2-3,TRBV12-3/TRBV12-4,TGTGCCAGCAGTCAGGACCTTAGCACAGATACGCAGTATTTT,CASSQDLSTDTQYF
-,TRBD2,TRBJ2-1,TRBV2,TGTGCCAGCAGTCTAGCGGTATACAATGAGCAGTTCTTC,CASSLAVYNEQFF
once,-,TRBJ2-7,TRBV4-1,TGCGCCAGCAGCCAGATAGTGGCACTAGCCGTCTACGAGCAGTACTTC,CASSQIVALAVYEQYF
-,-,TRBJ2-5,TRBV6-5,TGTGCCAGCAGTCCAACCCAAGTGGGCAAAGAGACCCAGTACTTC,CASSPTQVGKETQYF
-,TRBD1,TRBJ1-2,TRBV6-1,TGTGCCAGCAGGCGGCCTCCGGGACAGGGATCTATTGGCTACACCTTC,CASRRPPGQGSIGYTF
-,-,TRBJ1-1,TRBV28,TGTGCCAGCAGCCGCGGGGGGCGAAGGAGCACTGAAGCTTTCTTT,CASSRGGRRSTEAFF
few,-,TRBJ1-5,TRBV7-2,TGTGCCAGCAGCTTTAGCTCCTCTGGGCAGCCCCAGCATTTT,CASSFSSSGQPQHF
few,-,TRBJ1-2,TRBV10-3,TGTGCCATCAGTGAAAGGTCCCGGAATAACTATGGCTACACCTTC,CAISERSRNNYGYTF
-,TRBD2,TRBJ2-5,TRBV7-6,TGTGCCAGCAGCTTAGGGACTAGCGGGTTGGAGACCCAGTACTTC,CASSLGTSGLETQYF
many,-,TRBJ1-2,TRBV7-2,TGTGCCAGCAGCTTAGGACCGACGGACTATGGCTACACCTTC,CASSLGPTDYGYTF
-,-,TRBJ2-1,TRBV11-3,TGTGCCAGCAGCTTCTTAGGGGCTGAGCAGTTCTTC,CASSFLGAEQFF
many,TRBD2,TRBJ2-1,TRBV7-2,TGTGCCAGCAGCTTGTCGGGAGGACAGTTCTTC,CASSLSGGQFF
few,TRBD1,TRBJ1-1,TRBV27,TGTGCCAGCGGTACAGGGGTCACTGAAGCTTTCTTT,CASGTGVTEAFF
-,-,TRBJ1-5,TRBV4-1,TGCGCCAGCAGCCAATGGGGGGTCAATCAGCCCCAGCATTTT,CASSQWGVNQPQHF
few,-,TRBJ2-4,TRBV7-2,TGTGCCAGCAGCCCCCGTTATACAGCCAAAAACATTCAGTACTTC,CASSPRYTAKNIQYF
-,TRBD1,TRBJ1-1,TRBV6-1,TGTGCCAGCAGCCCTAGACAGGGAAGCGGCACTGAAGCTTTCTTT,CASSPRQGSGTEAFF
-,-,TRBJ2-3,TRBV12-3/TRBV12-4,TGTGCCAGCAGTTTAAATCGGGGGACAAAAAGCACAGATACGCAGTATTTT,CASSLNRGTKSTDTQYF
few,-,TRBJ2-3,TRBV7-8,TGTGCCAGCAGCTTAGGAGGTTTGGCTAGCACAGATACGCAGTATTTT,CASSLGGLASTDTQYF
many,-,TRBJ2-1,TRBV7-2,TGTGCCAGCAGCCCCGGGCCCTACAATGAGCAGTTCTTC,CASSPGPYNEQFF
few,-,TRBJ1-3,TRBV7-2,TGTGCCAGCAGCTTAGCGCTGACCTCTGCCAACACCATATATTTT,CASSLALTSANTIYF
once,-,TRBJ2-1,TRBV20-1,TGCAGTGCTAGAGCAGGGTTGTCGTACAATGAGCAGTTCTTC,CSARAGLSYNEQFF
-,TRBD1,TRBJ1-2,TRBV7-2,TGTGCCAGCAGCCTCCGGGACAGGGAGGTCTACACTTTC,CASSLRDREVYTF
-,-,TRBJ2-5,TRBV6-6,TGTGCCAGCAGTCAACTGCTCTCGGCAATTGGGCCGGGGACCCAGTACTTC,CASSQLLSAIGPGTQYF
-,-,TRBJ2-2,TRBV10-3,TGTGCCATTTTTGGGTCCGGGACCTCGAACACCGGGGAGCTGTTTTTT,CAIFGSGTSNTGELFF
-,-,TRBJ2-7,TRBV5-4,TGTGCCAGCAGCCCCGAAACGGGACACGGCTCCTACGAGCAGTACTTC,CASSPETGHGSYEQYF
-,-,TRBJ1-2,TRBV9,TGTGCCTGCAGCGTAGAACAGGCCCCCTATGGCTACACCTTC,CACSVEQAPYGYTF
few,TRBD1,TRBJ1-1,TRBV7-8,TGTGCCAGCAGCCCCGAAGGGGGCCGGACTGAAGCTTTCTTT,CASSPEGGRTEAFF
once,-,TRBJ1-1,TRBV28,TGTGCCAGCAGTTCTACTTATGCAAGAAGGGACACTGAAGCTTTCTTT,CASSSTYARRDTEAFF
few,-,TRBJ2-1,TRBV20-1,TGCAGTGTGGGGGACCCAGGATACAATGAGCAGTTCTTC,CSVGDPGYNEQFF
few,TRBD1,TRBJ1-4,TRBV5-5,TGTGCCAGCAGCTTGCCAGGGGGGCAGAGTGAAAAACTGTTTTTT,CASSLPGGQSEKLFF
few,-,TRBJ1-1,TRBV19,TGTGCCAGTAGGACTACCCGGACGCCGCGGGACACTGAAGCTTTCTTT,CASRTTRTPRDTEAFF
few,-,TRBJ2-3,TRBV7-2,TGTGCCAGCAGCTTAGTCCAAGGCAATTATTTT,CASSLVQGNYF
few,-,TRBJ2-1,TRBV6-1,TGTGCCAGCAGTGTAGGGAATGAGCAGTTCTTC,CASSVGNEQFF
-,TRBD1,TRBJ1-2,TRBV7-2,TGTGCCAGCAGCTTAGCCCAGAAATCAGGGGGGGATGGCTACACCTTC,CASSLAQKSGGDGYTF
-,-,TRBJ1-1,TRBV4-1,TGCGCCAGCAGCCAAGGGGGCTATTCAGACACTGAAGCTTTCTTT,CASSQGGYSDTEAFF
few,TRBD2,TRBJ2-1,TRBV7-2,TGTGCCAGCAGCCCCCGGACTAGCGGGAGTAATGAGCAGTTCTTC,CASSPRTSGSNEQFF